This T cell receptor beta chain stems from a study of cytomegalovirus exposure and HLA in healthy donors. This clone was detected a few times. With 60 Vbeta and 13 Jbeta primers, the PCR was carried out. Sequencing was performed with immunoSEQ multiplex PCR; in TCRdb, only in-frame clones are kept and a portion is missing. The table has approximately 110,000 clones, roughly two thirds seen once. The germline V and J ends were trimmed by 0 bases and 0 bases, with 17 bases remaining between them. This CDR3 spans 18 amino acids. Germline-derived CDR1 and CDR2 are SGHRS and YFSETQ. V gene TRBV5-1 combines with J gene TRBJ2-3, with TRBD2 as a possible D gene (7 bases). This TCR derives from a man between 18 and 35 years old in good health and CMV-seropositive. The sequencing input was PBMCs. The CDR3 nucleotides read TGCGCCAGCAGCTTGGGTTGGTGGGGGGGCCCTAGCACAGATACGCAGTATTTT. Translated, it gives CASSLGWWGGPSTDTQYF. Together with reference TRBV5-1 and TRBJ2-3, the CDR3 gives the full variable domain: KAGVTQTPRYLIKTRGQQVTLSCSPISGHRSVSWYQQTPGQGLQFLFEYFSETQRNKGNFPGRFSGRQFSNSRSEMNVSTLELGDSALYLCASSLGWWGGPSTDTQYFGPGTRLTVL.